This T cell receptor (beta chain) was profiled in a study of cytomegalovirus exposure and HLA in healthy donors. Study outcomes and limitations: According to the study, some 160 TCR beta chains were cytomegalovirus-associated. No immune exposure information besides CMV serostatus was available. Most sequenced TCRs were rare (though some public TCRs occurred in many donors).

The ends were cut back, 6 bases at V and 2 bases at J, with 15 bases in the middle. The CDR3 has 14 amino acids. Germline V gene sequence: CDR1 SGDLS, CDR2 YYNGEE. Both 60 Vbeta primers and 13 Jbeta primers went into the PCR. Assay: immunoSEQ multiplex PCR; the TCRdb copy retains only in-frame clones and omits some. The profile covers 170,000 or so clones, with approximately 80% appearing a single time and around 4.9% taken by the ten largest. Concerning this clone: Antigen: not known.

The chain combines TRBV9 with TRBJ2-7; perhaps TRBD1 as D (5 bases). The specimen was PBMCs. This sequence originates from a man aged 18 to 30 in good health and CMV-seronegative. The CDR3 DNA follows: TGTGCCAGCACTTCAGGGCCCACCGCCTACGAGCAGTACTTC. This codes for CASTSGPTAYEQYF.